This T cell receptor (beta chain) was found in a study of Graves' ophthalmopathy and Graves' hyperthyroidism. Study-wide context: Hyperthyroidism was classified as stable if no ophthalmopathy occurred within 18 months of follow-up.

Additional autoimmune diseases, uncontrolled infections, pregnancy or lactation disqualified patients. Trimming removed 7 bases at V and 1 base at J, with 14 bases between. The CDR3 extends over 14 amino acids. The V gene's germline CDR1 is SGDLS and CDR2 YYNGEE. Transcripts of RNA were the source for amplifying TCR beta CDR3 regions. First-round RT-PCR with HTBI primers preceded a second-round multiplex PCR. TCRdb used MiXCR to reprocess the multiplex PCR reads, holding one entry per CDR3 protein. Seen here are more than 1,000,000 distinct CDR3 sequences, about 38% observed once, and the top ten hold roughly 11%. Findings and caveats of the study: Cross-validated, the 13-signature model showed 87.88%/81.08% sensitivity/specificity, and 80%/75% in the test set. Blood was where most expanded thyroid clonotypes above 0.001 frequency also turned up.

As concerns this clonotype: Its specificity is not known.

The sample taken for sequencing was peripheral blood or thyroid tissue (not recorded which). The rearrangement links TRBV9 to TRBJ1-2; unclear D gene. The TCR comes from an adult man with Graves' hyperthyroidism. For the CDR3, the DNA is TGTGCCAGCGCTCCCTCCTTCATTAACTATGGCTACACCTTC. Amino acid sequence: CASAPSFINYGYTF.